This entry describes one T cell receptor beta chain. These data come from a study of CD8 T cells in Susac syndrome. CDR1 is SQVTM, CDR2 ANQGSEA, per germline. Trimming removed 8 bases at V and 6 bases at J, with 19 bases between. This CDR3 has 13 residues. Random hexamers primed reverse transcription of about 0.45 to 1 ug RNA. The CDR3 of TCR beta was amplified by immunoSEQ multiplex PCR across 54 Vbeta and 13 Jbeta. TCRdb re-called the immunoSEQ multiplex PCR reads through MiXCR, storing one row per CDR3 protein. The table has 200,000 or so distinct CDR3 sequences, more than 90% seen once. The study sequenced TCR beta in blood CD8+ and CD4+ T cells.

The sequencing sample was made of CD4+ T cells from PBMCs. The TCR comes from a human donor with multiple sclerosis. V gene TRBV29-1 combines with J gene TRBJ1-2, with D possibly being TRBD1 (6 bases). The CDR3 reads CSPWGGRQDGYTF. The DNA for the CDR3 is TGCAGCCCTTGGGGGGGACGACAGGATGGCTACACCTTC.